The sequence of this T cell receptor beta chain was determined in a study of T cell changes during pregnancy in multiple sclerosis. TCRdb's copy holds only in-frame clones and misses some; the assay was immunoSEQ multiplex PCR. The data contain about 57,000 clones, 85% to 95% of them seen just once; the ten biggest clones take up about 3.8%. This sequence originates from a female donor in good health, enrolled as a control in a pregnancy study. This material consisted of peripheral blood, taken after pregnancy.

The CDR3 is CASSQEMVAGKQFF. CDR3 DNA sequence: TGTGCCAGCAGCCAAGAAATGGTGGCGGGGAAGCAGTTCTTC. J is TRBJ2-1 and V is TRBV4-2; tentatively, D is TRBD2 (6 bases). Germline loops: CDR1 LGHNA, CDR2 YNFKEQ. Deletions cut 0 bases from V and 11 bases from J, with 14 bases between. This CDR3 has 14 residues.